This entry lists 29 T cell receptor beta chains sequenced from one sample in a study of regulatory and conventional T cells in RAG deficiency. Genomic DNA came from blood conventional CD4+ T cells gated CD25-low CD127-high. Sequencing used immunoSEQ multiplex PCR; TCRdb keeps in-frame clones, though not all of them. The table includes 22,000 or so clones, about 92% detected once. The same sample was also studied in work on regulatory T cells. As reported in that work: Amplification used 52 TRBV primers and 13 TRBJ primers.

Source material: CD4+ T cells sorted from blood. Receptors were obtained from a human donor in good health.

The CDR3 spells CASRTSGSYEQYF. Written as DNA, the CDR3 is TGTGCCAGCCGGACTAGCGGGTCCTACGAGCAGTACTTC. This sequence joins TRBV27 and TRBJ2-7; the match to TRBD2 covers 11 bases. Germline loops: CDR1 MNHEY, CDR2 SMNVEV (reference sequence). There are 13 residues in the CDR3. V trimming: 8 bases; J trimming: 1 base; junction bases outside the gene matches: 1.

The chain's CDR3 is CASSEFWQGAVNTEAFF. Written as DNA, the CDR3 is TGTGCCAGCAGTGAATTCTGGCAGGGGGCCGTGAACACTGAAGCTTTCTTT. The rearrangement joins TRBV6-1 to TRBJ1-1, with 8 bases lining up with TRBD1. The V gene's germline CDR1 is MNHNS and CDR2 SASEGT. V shed 2 bases and J 0 bases; nucleotides not matched to a gene: 8. The CDR3 runs 17 residues.

The chain is built from TRBV9 and TRBJ2-2; 7 bases agree with TRBD2. The CDR3 loop spans 15 amino acids. The V gene's germline CDR1 is SGDLS and CDR2 YYNGEE. Trimming cost V 1 base and J 6 bases; bases outside gene matches: 6. The DNA for the CDR3 is TGTGCCAGCAGCGTATGGGCGGGGGTGTCCGGGGAGCTGTTTTTT. The encoded protein is CASSVWAGVSGELFF. The full variable domain, its missing parts supplied by reference TRBV9 and TRBJ2-2, is DSGVTQTPKHLITATGQRVTLRCSPRSGDLSVYWYQQSLDQGLQFLIQYYNGEERAKGNILERFSAQQFPDLHSELNLSSLELGDSALYFCASSVWAGVSGELFFGEGSRLTVL.

The chain carries TRBV13 and TRBJ1-1; no reliable D call. Trimming stripped 5 bases from V and 3 bases from J, with 19 bases between. Germline CDR1 and CDR2: PRHDT and FYEKMQ (reference sequence). This CDR3 comprises 16 residues. The CDR3 loop is CASSPMRRLRYTEAFF. CDR3 DNA: TGTGCCAGCAGCCCCATGCGGAGGTTAAGATACACTGAAGCTTTCTTT.

This clone was picked up one time. The chain joins TRBV5-1 to TRBJ2-2, with D possibly being TRBD1 (5 bases). V lost 0 bases and J lost 7, with 13 bases in between. The length of the CDR3 is 15 residues. Germline V gives CDR1 SGHRS, CDR2 YFSETQ. The CDR3 protein is CASSLGAGHDGELFF. In DNA form, the CDR3 reads TGCGCCAGCAGCTTGGGGGCAGGGCATGACGGGGAGCTGTTTTTT.

CDR3 amino acids: CASSMGQAVNEQFF. The DNA for the CDR3 is TGTGCCAGTAGTATGGGACAGGCGGTGAATGAGCAGTTCTTC. The chain carries TRBV19 and TRBJ2-1, with 8 bases identical to TRBD1. Germline assignment: CDR1 LNHDA and CDR2 SQIVND (reference sequence). V lost 3 bases and J lost 7; bases outside the gene matches: 5. The CDR3 loop spans 14 amino acids.

The chain uses TRBV11-2 and TRBJ2-3; D call uncertain. Per the germline V gene, CDR1 is SGHAT and CDR2 is FQNNGV. The CDR3 covers 16 residues. Trimming left V 1 base short and J 1 base short, with 12 bases between. CDR3 coding DNA: TGTGCCAGCAGCTTAGTCTCGGGTGGGGGCACAGATACGCAGTATTTT. This gives the protein CASSLVSGGGTDTQYF.

The genes are TRBV18 and TRBJ1-3, with a tentative D call TRBD1 (5 bases). Germline CDR1 is KGHSH and CDR2 is LQKENI. V shed 0 bases and J shed 2 bases, with 17 bases lying between them. The CDR3 spans 18 residues. CDR3 sequence (DNA): TGTGCCAGCTCACCACCATTTATGTTAGGGGAAACTGGAAACACCATATATTTT. It encodes CASSPPFMLGETGNTIYF.

The gene calls are TRBV27 and TRBJ2-1; 13 bases are a match to TRBD2. V lost 6 bases and J lost 5; bases outside the gene matches: 4. Germline values: CDR1 MNHEY, CDR2 SMNVEV (reference sequence). This CDR3 spans 15 amino acids. The CDR3 is CASSLGTSGNNEQFF. The CDR3 DNA reads TGTGCCAGCAGCCTCGGGACTAGCGGGAACAATGAGCAGTTCTTC.

In DNA, the CDR3 is TGTGCCAGCAGCGTAGGAAATACTAAGTACGAGCAGTACTTC. It codes for CASSVGNTKYEQYF. The genes are TRBV9 and TRBJ2-5; D is unclear. The end of the DNA is better explained by TRBJ2-7, so the J call may be wrong. This CDR3 is built from 14 residues. Germline loops: CDR1 SGDLS, CDR2 YYNGEE.

V usage is TRBV6-5 and J usage is TRBJ1-2; 10 nucleotides line up with TRBD1. Germline CDR1 reads MNHEY; CDR2 reads SVGAGI. The CDR3 is 16 amino acids. The V gene end was trimmed by 2 bases and the J gene end by 7 bases; junction bases not matched to a gene: 10. CDR3 sequence: CASSYIRTGGSRGYTF. In nucleotides, the CDR3 is TGTGCCAGCAGTTACATCAGGACAGGGGGGTCTCGTGGCTACACCTTC.

This chain links TRBV5-1 with TRBJ2-3; D might be TRBD1 or TRBD2, each matching 5 bases. CDR1 and CDR2 (germline): SGHRS, YFSETQ. Trimming removed 2 bases at V and 5 bases at J, with 18 bases between. CDR3 length: 16 residues. The CDR3 here is CASSFLRDHGGDTQYF. The CDR3 DNA is TGCGCCAGCAGCTTTCTCCGGGACCACGGCGGAGATACGCAGTATTTT.

The chain has TRBV7-9 and TRBJ2-3; D gene uncertain. Germline V gene lookup returns CDR1 SEHNR and CDR2 FQNEAQ (reference sequence). CDR3 length: 14 amino acids. V was cut by 2 bases and J by 0 bases, with 6 bases left in between. The CDR3 protein is CASSLMASTDTQYF. In nucleotides, the CDR3 is TGTGCCAGCAGCTTAATGGCGAGCACAGATACGCAGTATTTT.

This chain joins TRBV18 and TRBJ1-2, with 7 bases lining up with TRBD1. Trimming took 4 bases from V and 4 from J; bases not matched to a gene: 6. Germline CDR1 reads KGHSH; CDR2 reads LQKENI. This CDR3 has 14 amino acids. CDR3 in DNA: TGTGCCAGCTCACGCGAAGGGGGCGGCTATGGCTACACCTTC. Protein: CASSREGGGYGYTF.

The V gene is TRBV6-5, the J gene TRBJ2-7; tentatively, D is TRBD2 (5 bases). CDR1 is MNHEY and CDR2 is SVGAGI in the germline V gene. This CDR3 is built from 14 residues. V lost 6 bases to trimming and J lost 2 bases, with 14 bases between them. The CDR3 DNA reads as TGTGCCAGCAGCCCACTAGTCCCGACCTACGAGCAGTACTTC. Its protein product is CASSPLVPTYEQYF.

The chain carries TRBV5-1 and TRBJ2-7, with 7 bases aligning to TRBD1. V shed 5 bases and J 4 bases; nucleotides not matched to a gene: 9. The CDR3 totals 14 residues. Germline CDR1 SGHRS, CDR2 YFSETQ. The CDR3 bases are TGCGCCAGCAGTCGGGGTACAGGGGTTTACGAGCAGTACTTC. This codes for CASSRGTGVYEQYF.

The chain uses TRBV2 and TRBJ2-5; the D gene is possibly TRBD2 (6 bases). Trimming took 3 bases from V and 7 from J, leaving 12 bases between them. CDR3 size: 13 residues. Germline CDR1 and CDR2: SNHLY and FYNNEI. CDR3 loop: CASSEGRELTQYF. CDR3 DNA: TGTGCCAGCAGTGAGGGTCGGGAGTTGACCCAGTACTTC.

The J gene is TRBJ2-1, the V gene TRBV29-1, with TRBD1 matching 7 bases. CDR3 size: 13 residues. The ends lost 7 bases at V and 9 bases at J; junction bases unmatched: 12. CDR1 and CDR2 (germline): SQVTM, ANQGSEA. CDR3 amino acids: CSGGRGLASEQFF. Written as DNA, the CDR3 is TGCAGCGGAGGCAGGGGGTTGGCGAGTGAGCAGTTCTTC.

V usage is TRBV11-3 and J usage is TRBJ2-7; 10 bases align to TRBD2. CDR3 size: 15 residues. The V gene end was trimmed by 7 bases and the J gene end by 2 bases; junction bases not matched to a gene: 8. Germline loops: CDR1 SGHNT, CDR2 YENEEA. The CDR3 DNA reads as TGTGCCAGCACCGAAAATAGCGGGAGGACCTACGAGCAGTACTTC. Translated: CASTENSGRTYEQYF.

The chain carries TRBV10-3 and TRBJ1-3; 9 bases line up with TRBD1. Unmatched junction bases numbered 2, after V lost 5 bases and J lost 0 bases. There are 15 residues in the CDR3. The germline gives CDR1 ENHRY, CDR2 SYGVKD. CDR3 loop: CAISPGQGSGNTIYF. The CDR3, as DNA: TGTGCCATCAGTCCGGGACAGGGCTCTGGAAACACCATATATTTT.

The chain recombines TRBV5-4 with TRBJ2-1, with a tentative D call TRBD2 (6 bases). The CDR3 contains 15 residues. The V end lost 5 bases, the J end lost 4 bases, and 16 bases lay between the germline ends. Germline V gives CDR1 SGHNT, CDR2 YYREEE (reference sequence). The CDR3 reads CASRGGGAAYNEQFF. The CDR3 bases are TGTGCCAGCAGGGGAGGTGGAGCGGCTTACAATGAGCAGTTCTTC. Together with reference TRBV5-4 and TRBJ2-1, the CDR3 gives the full variable domain: ETGVTQSPTHLIKTRGQQVTLRCSSQSGHNTVSWYQQALGQGPQFIFQYYREEENGRGNFPPRFSGLQFPNYSSELNVNALELDDSALYLCASRGGGAAYNEQFFGPGTRLTVL.

As regards this clone: An end of the junction differs from the germline gene, which may be a read error. The chain links TRBV28 to TRBJ2-7; D gene unclear. Germline CDR1 reads MDHEN; CDR2 reads SYDVKM. This CDR3 region has 12 residues. The DNA of the CDR3 is TGTGCCAGCAGTTTAGCCACAGACCACAGAGACTTC. Its protein is CASSLATDHRDF.

This chain links TRBV5-1 with TRBJ1-3; no reliable D call. This CDR3 contains 15 residues. Germline CDR1 is SGHRS and CDR2 is YFSETQ. Deletions cut 0 bases from V and 0 bases from J, with 7 bases between. The CDR3 DNA sequence: TGCGCCAGCAGCTTGGTTGGGAGCTCTGGAAACACCATATATTTT. Amino acids: CASSLVGSSGNTIYF.

To note about this clone: Different DNA sequences within this sample yield the same CDR3. The chain combines TRBV7-3 with TRBJ2-1; a possible D gene is TRBD2 (6 bases). The V gene lost 1 base and the J gene lost 0 bases, with 10 bases spanning the gap. Per the germline V gene, CDR1 is SGHTA and CDR2 is FQGTGA. The CDR3 extends over 16 amino acids. The CDR3, as DNA: TGTGCCAGCAGCTTAAACCCCGGGGGCTCCTACAATGAGCAGTTCTTC. Translating gives CASSLNPGGSYNEQFF.

This chain links TRBV21-1 with TRBJ1-1. TRBV21-1 counts as a pseudogene. The CDR3 runs to 10 residues. Here the CDR3 reads CASSTLKAFF. The CDR3 coding sequence is TGTGCCAGCAGCACGTTAAAAGCTTTCTTT.

The gene calls are TRBV2 and TRBJ1-1; D gene unclear. The length of the CDR3 is 13 residues. V was pared by 7 bases and J by 1 base, with 10 bases between. Germline V gene data show CDR1 as SNHLY and CDR2 as FYNNEI. Here the CDR3 reads CASTAGENTEAFF. CDR3 in DNA: TGTGCCAGCACGGCAGGAGAGAACACTGAAGCTTTCTTT.

The chain carries TRBV5-1 and TRBJ2-5; 11 bases line up with TRBD2. The germline V gene encodes CDR1 SGHRS and CDR2 YFSETQ. Trimming at V came to 4 bases and at J to 4 bases, leaving 3 bases not matched to a gene. The CDR3 sequence is 14 residues long. As DNA, the CDR3 is TGCGCCAGCAGCCCCGGACTAGCGGGAGAGACCCAGTACTTC. Protein product: CASSPGLAGETQYF.

The V and J genes are TRBV6-1 and TRBJ2-3, with 9 bases fitting TRBD1. The V and J ends lost 6 bases and 4 bases, in that order; junction bases with no gene match: 8. Germline CDR1 is MNHNS and CDR2 is SASEGT. The CDR3 consists of 15 residues. CDR3 in amino acids: CASSGQGIRADTQYF. The DNA for the CDR3 is TGTGCCAGCAGCGGACAGGGGATTCGCGCAGATACGCAGTATTTT.

The chain combines TRBV5-1 with TRBJ1-2; D gene ambiguous. Germline V gene data show CDR1 as SGHRS and CDR2 as YFSETQ. V was cut by 1 base and J by 2 bases, with 6 bases left in between. The CDR3 has 13 amino acids. The CDR3: CASSLSQNYGYTF. CDR3 nucleotides: TGCGCCAGCAGCTTGTCGCAGAACTATGGCTACACCTTC.